This is a list of T cell receptor beta chains from one sample in a study of T cell responses to AZD1222 COVID-19 vaccine. TCRdb's table, derived via immunoSEQ multiplex PCR, lists solely in-frame clones and lacks some. The data contain just under 35,000 clones, roughly 90% of them seen just once; the ten biggest clones take up 6.8%. Material: peripheral blood, obtained on day 0 of AZD1222 vaccination. These receptors all come from an adult in good health. Both conserved end residues are part of each CDR3. Each record gives: clone size, J gene, V gene, CDR3 length, CDR3 protein. Expanded clones get a size class; other rows say once, few or many, or leave the size out.

clone_size: .; j_call: TRBJ2-7; v_call: TRBV18; cdr3_length: 12; cdr3_aa: CASSPDIGEQYF
clone_size: .; j_call: TRBJ2-7; v_call: TRBV19; cdr3_length: 13; cdr3_aa: CATKGQGINEQYF
clone_size: .; j_call: TRBJ1-1; v_call: TRBV19; cdr3_length: 15; cdr3_aa: CAANRGGQGNTEAFF
clone_size: few; j_call: TRBJ2-5; v_call: TRBV11-2; cdr3_length: 15; cdr3_aa: CASSLAASGRETQYF
clone_size: .; j_call: TRBJ2-2; v_call: TRBV18; cdr3_length: 12; cdr3_aa: CASSERVGELFF
clone_size: .; j_call: TRBJ1-1; v_call: TRBV7-2; cdr3_length: 14; cdr3_aa: CASSLGFRRTEAFF
clone_size: few; j_call: TRBJ2-5; v_call: TRBV28; cdr3_length: 16; cdr3_aa: CASSGPGQGGSGAQYF
clone_size: .; j_call: TRBJ1-6; v_call: TRBV28; cdr3_length: 14; cdr3_aa: CASNGGTPNSPLHF
clone_size: .; j_call: TRBJ2-3; v_call: TRBV5-6; cdr3_length: 17; cdr3_aa: CASSLGLQGGSTDTQYF
clone_size: .; j_call: TRBJ2-5; v_call: TRBV30; cdr3_length: 12; cdr3_aa: CAWRPRRETQYF
clone_size: .; j_call: TRBJ2-7; v_call: TRBV2; cdr3_length: 15; cdr3_aa: CATTVSAGRSYEQYF
clone_size: once; j_call: TRBJ1-5; v_call: TRBV29-1; cdr3_length: 13; cdr3_aa: CSVQENSNQPQHF
clone_size: .; j_call: TRBJ1-3; v_call: TRBV9; cdr3_length: 14; cdr3_aa: CASSVRGQDGTIYF
clone_size: .; j_call: TRBJ1-2; v_call: TRBV3-1/TRBV3-2; cdr3_length: 18; cdr3_aa: CASSQDQGSGQGGYGYTF
clone_size: .; j_call: TRBJ2-1; v_call: TRBV19; cdr3_length: 14; cdr3_aa: CASSNPGLYNEQFF
clone_size: .; j_call: TRBJ2-1; v_call: TRBV7-9; cdr3_length: 18; cdr3_aa: CASSLTSGALETYNEQFF
clone_size: .; j_call: TRBJ1-2; v_call: TRBV5-6; cdr3_length: 14; cdr3_aa: CASSLDRGRYGYTF
clone_size: few; j_call: TRBJ1-2; v_call: TRBV10-2; cdr3_length: 18; cdr3_aa: CASSEWWDRGLKNYGYTF
clone_size: few; j_call: TRBJ2-7; v_call: TRBV5-1; cdr3_length: 15; cdr3_aa: CASSFQQGAHSQQYF
clone_size: .; j_call: TRBJ2-1; v_call: TRBV27; cdr3_length: 15; cdr3_aa: CASSQGLDYYNEQFF
clone_size: .; j_call: TRBJ1-2; v_call: TRBV3-1/TRBV3-2; cdr3_length: 12; cdr3_aa: CASSQTAYGYTF
clone_size: .; j_call: TRBJ2-2; v_call: TRBV7-3; cdr3_length: 18; cdr3_aa: CASSPFAGWGGNTGELFF
clone_size: .; j_call: TRBJ1-4; v_call: TRBV30; cdr3_length: 13; cdr3_aa: CAWSHRAFEKLFF
clone_size: .; j_call: TRBJ2-1; v_call: TRBV6-4; cdr3_length: 15; cdr3_aa: CASSDSRQERNEQFF
clone_size: .; j_call: TRBJ2-5; v_call: TRBV7-9; cdr3_length: 15; cdr3_aa: CASSFRDVGAETQYF
clone_size: .; j_call: TRBJ1-5; v_call: TRBV21-1; cdr3_length: 16; cdr3_aa: CASSRMGGPAGQPQHF
clone_size: .; j_call: TRBJ1-2; v_call: TRBV6-1; cdr3_length: 13; cdr3_aa: CASSEAGTRGYTF
clone_size: .; j_call: TRBJ1-1; v_call: TRBV5-1; cdr3_length: 15; cdr3_aa: CASSPSARVGTEAFF
clone_size: .; j_call: TRBJ2-7; v_call: TRBV12-3/TRBV12-4; cdr3_length: 11; cdr3_aa: CASAYSYEQYF
clone_size: .; j_call: TRBJ2-7; v_call: TRBV18; cdr3_length: 13; cdr3_aa: CASSTGSNYEQYF
clone_size: .; j_call: TRBJ1-1; v_call: TRBV12-3/TRBV12-4; cdr3_length: 12; cdr3_aa: CASSTPPGPAFF
clone_size: once; j_call: TRBJ2-7; v_call: TRBV9; cdr3_length: 14; cdr3_aa: CASSAGGAGSEQYF
clone_size: .; j_call: TRBJ2-3; v_call: TRBV30; cdr3_length: 16; cdr3_aa: CAWSVGSISSVDTQYF
clone_size: .; j_call: TRBJ1-1; v_call: TRBV6-2/TRBV6-3; cdr3_length: 16; cdr3_aa: CASSYSVAGWYTEAFF
clone_size: .; j_call: TRBJ2-3; v_call: TRBV4-2; cdr3_length: 13; cdr3_aa: CASSQVRGDTQYF
clone_size: .; j_call: TRBJ1-4; v_call: TRBV5-1; cdr3_length: 17; cdr3_aa: CASSSGGRISTNEKLFF
clone_size: .; j_call: TRBJ2-6; v_call: TRBV15; cdr3_length: 16; cdr3_aa: CATSRDTGPGANVLTF
clone_size: .; j_call: TRBJ1-4; v_call: TRBV6-5; cdr3_length: 14; cdr3_aa: CASSSGQGTGKLFF
clone_size: .; j_call: TRBJ1-1; v_call: TRBV6-5; cdr3_length: 13; cdr3_aa: CASKEGLNTEAFF
clone_size: .; j_call: TRBJ1-6; v_call: TRBV6-6; cdr3_length: 13; cdr3_aa: CASGTGGSSPLHF
clone_size: .; j_call: TRBJ1-5; v_call: TRBV12-5; cdr3_length: 15; cdr3_aa: CASAKDRGLIQPQHF
clone_size: .; j_call: TRBJ2-1; v_call: TRBV10-2; cdr3_length: 15; cdr3_aa: CASRGLGLADNEQFF
clone_size: .; j_call: TRBJ1-6; v_call: TRBV27; cdr3_length: 15; cdr3_aa: CASSRLQGDNSPLHF
clone_size: .; j_call: TRBJ1-1; v_call: TRBV2; cdr3_length: 13; cdr3_aa: CASSPPGIAEAFF
clone_size: .; j_call: TRBJ1-2; v_call: TRBV5-5; cdr3_length: 15; cdr3_aa: CASSFMPTASYGYTF
clone_size: .; j_call: TRBJ2-1; v_call: TRBV29-1; cdr3_length: 12; cdr3_aa: CSVLTPFREQFF
clone_size: .; j_call: TRBJ2-7; v_call: TRBV9; cdr3_length: 14; cdr3_aa: CASSVQAGGYEQYF
clone_size: .; j_call: TRBJ1-6; v_call: TRBV19; cdr3_length: 15; cdr3_aa: CASSSRTVQNSPLHF
clone_size: .; j_call: TRBJ2-7; v_call: TRBV6-5; cdr3_length: 14; cdr3_aa: CASSSVNGLYEQYF
clone_size: .; j_call: TRBJ2-5; v_call: TRBV3-1/TRBV3-2; cdr3_length: 15; cdr3_aa: CASSRDLTRQETQYF
clone_size: .; j_call: TRBJ1-1; v_call: TRBV5-1; cdr3_length: 13; cdr3_aa: CASRYTANTEAFF
clone_size: .; j_call: TRBJ2-1; v_call: TRBV7-3; cdr3_length: 14; cdr3_aa: CASSPGPAFNEQFF
clone_size: .; j_call: TRBJ1-3; v_call: TRBV5-1; cdr3_length: 17; cdr3_aa: CASSLAGGKSSGNTIYF
clone_size: .; j_call: TRBJ2-5; v_call: TRBV15; cdr3_length: 14; cdr3_aa: CATSRVPERETQYF
clone_size: .; j_call: TRBJ1-1; v_call: TRBV28; cdr3_length: 17; cdr3_aa: CASSLRRRTGLNTEAFF
clone_size: .; j_call: TRBJ1-2; v_call: TRBV5-1; cdr3_length: 14; cdr3_aa: CASSLAGRDYGYTF
clone_size: .; j_call: TRBJ2-5; v_call: TRBV7-2; cdr3_length: 14; cdr3_aa: CASSWTSGQETQYF
clone_size: .; j_call: TRBJ2-2; v_call: TRBV19; cdr3_length: 15; cdr3_aa: CAGHKGGRGTGELFF
clone_size: .; j_call: TRBJ1-5; v_call: TRBV7-3; cdr3_length: 14; cdr3_aa: CASSLTGSNQPQHF
clone_size: .; j_call: TRBJ2-2; v_call: TRBV5-6; cdr3_length: 15; cdr3_aa: CASSLVGSFSGELFF